One and the same sample provided the 27 T cell receptor beta chains below, sequenced in a study of CD8+ T cells in alopecia areata. Sequencing relied on a cDNA template that was reverse transcribed from extracted RNA. Profiling relied on immunoSEQ multiplex PCR, and the TCRdb table lists in-frame clones only, not all of them. The sample lists 150,000 to 200,000 clones, around 50% occurring once. This sample comprised CD4+ T cells sorted from blood, obtained at week 0. These receptors all stem from a human donor with alopecia areata.

The chain recombines TRBV29-1 with TRBJ2-3; a weak D match, TRBD1 (6 bases). This CDR3 region has 15 residues. Germline V gene sequence: CDR1 SQVTM, CDR2 ANQGSEA. The CDR3 here is CSTEQGAISTDTQYF. The CDR3 nucleotides are TGCAGTACGGAACAGGGTGCTATAAGCACAGATACGCAGTATTTT.

This chain joins TRBV6-5 and TRBJ1-1; 9 bases map to TRBD1. Germline lookup yields CDR1 MNHEY and CDR2 SVGAGI. The CDR3 has 13 residues. Trimming at V came to 6 bases and at J to 11 bases, leaving 10 bases not matched to a gene. The CDR3 here is CASSRTGAGRAFF. In nucleotides, the CDR3 is TGTGCCAGCAGCCGGACAGGGGCAGGGAGGGCTTTCTTT.

The V call is TRBV5-1, the J call TRBJ2-7; no clear D gene. With 3 bases removed from V and 1 base from J, the gap between germline ends came to 8 bases. Germline V gene lookup returns CDR1 SGHRS and CDR2 YFSETQ. The CDR3 length is 13 residues. CDR3 sequence (DNA): TGCGCCAGCAGCTCCTCGCCGTCCTACGAGCAGTACTTC. Its protein is CASSSSPSYEQYF.

For this clone: Mismatch with germline at one junction end may stem from a read error. This chain joins TRBV29-1 and TRBJ2-1; D possibly corresponds to TRBD2 (7 bases). Germline CDR1 SQVTM, CDR2 ANQGSEA. The CDR3 covers 11 residues. The CDR3 bases are TGCAGCGTTGTAGCCATTGAGGGGGGGATCTTC. It encodes CSVVAIEGGIF.

In nucleotides, the CDR3 is TGTGCCAGCAGCTTCAATCAGGGCACAGATACGCAGTATTTT. Encoded protein: CASSFNQGTDTQYF. This sequence joins TRBV11-3 and TRBJ2-3, with no clear D. Germline CDR1 reads SGHNT; CDR2 reads YENEEA. CDR3 length equals 14 residues. V gave up 3 bases and J gave up 1 base, with 8 bases separating them.

V and J are TRBV14 and TRBJ1-2; 8 nucleotides agree with TRBD1. This CDR3 has 15 residues. Germline V gives CDR1 SGHDN, CDR2 FVKESK. With V trimmed by 0 bases and J by 4 bases, 4 bases remained unmatched. The CDR3 here is CASSQDSGGVYGYTF. Here the CDR3 DNA reads TGTGCCAGCAGCCAAGATTCAGGGGGCGTCTATGGCTACACCTTC.

The rearrangement uses TRBV25-1 and TRBJ2-6; 10 bases match TRBD1. The CDR3 length is 16 residues. Trimming took 7 bases from V and 0 from J; bases not matched to a gene: 3. Germline values: CDR1 MGHDK, CDR2 SYGVNS. The CDR3 DNA reads TGTGCCAGCACGGGACAGGGGATCTCTGGGGCCAACGTCCTGACTTTC. Protein sequence: CASTGQGISGANVLTF. The full variable domain, with the rest looked up from reference TRBV25-1 and TRBJ2-6, is EADIYQTPRYLVIGTGKKITLECSQTMGHDKMYWYQQDPGMELHLIHYSYGVNSTEKGDLSSESTVSRIRTEHFPLTLESARPSHTSQYLCASTGQGISGANVLTFGAGSRLTVL.

This sequence joins TRBV30 and TRBJ2-5; D remains unclear. Trimming stripped 8 bases from V and 4 bases from J, with 8 bases between. Germline loops: CDR1 GTSNPN, CDR2 SVGIG (reference sequence). The CDR3 is 10 amino acids. CDR3 amino acids: CAVGIETQYF. DNA of the CDR3: TGTGCCGTGGGGATAGAGACCCAGTACTTC.

V is TRBV4-2 and J is TRBJ2-5; 9 positions match TRBD2. The CDR3 is 15 amino acids. Germline CDR1 and CDR2: LGHNA and YNFKEQ. V was clipped by 4 bases and J by 5 bases; unmatched bases: 8. CDR3 amino acids: CASSPGLATVETQYF. The DNA of the CDR3 is TGTGCCAGCAGCCCAGGACTAGCGACAGTCGAGACCCAGTACTTC.

This clone was picked up a small number of times. V and J are TRBV30 and TRBJ2-3, with D maybe TRBD1 (5 bases). Germline V gene lookup returns CDR1 GTSNPN and CDR2 SVGIG (reference sequence). The CDR3 sequence is 14 residues long. V lost 4 bases, J lost 10 bases, and 21 bases lay in between. The CDR3 protein is CAWNPGQGGNAQYF. The CDR3 DNA sequence: TGTGCCTGGAATCCAGGCCAGGGCGGAAATGCGCAGTATTTT.

The chain couples TRBV30 to TRBJ1-5, with TRBD1 matching 7 bases. The CDR3 has 14 amino acids. Germline CDR1 GTSNPN, CDR2 SVGIG (reference sequence). The ends lost 3 bases at V and 6 bases at J; junction bases unmatched: 8. The CDR3 protein is CAWRGKGGVQPQHF. In nucleotides, the CDR3 is TGTGCCTGGAGAGGTAAAGGGGGCGTTCAGCCCCAGCATTTT.

The chain has TRBV11-3 and TRBJ2-5; D might be TRBD1 (5 bases). This CDR3 is built from 14 residues. Germline CDR1 is SGHNT and CDR2 is YENEEA. The V end was cut by 1 base, the J end by 3 bases, with 9 bases between. The CDR3 is CASSLARREETQYF. The CDR3 DNA follows: TGTGCCAGCAGCTTAGCCCGCAGGGAAGAGACCCAGTACTTC.

This chain links TRBV10-3 with TRBJ2-6; perhaps TRBD1 as D (5 bases). Germline V gives CDR1 ENHRY, CDR2 SYGVKD. The V gene lost 4 bases and the J gene lost 7 bases, with 8 bases spanning the gap. The CDR3 contains 13 residues. This CDR3 is CAISVQGANVLTF. The CDR3, as DNA: TGTGCCATCAGTGTTCAGGGAGCCAACGTCCTGACTTTC.

The chain links TRBV29-1 to TRBJ2-5; D unclear. The ends were cut back, 5 bases at V and 0 bases at J, with 10 bases in the middle. The CDR3 spans 13 residues. Germline V CDR1 and CDR2: SQVTM, ANQGSEA. The chain's CDR3 is CSVYSRNQETQYF. CDR3 coding DNA: TGCAGCGTTTACAGCCGAAACCAAGAGACCCAGTACTTC.

The J gene is TRBJ1-1, the V gene TRBV27; 8 bases line up with TRBD1. Losses at the gene ends were 3 bases for V and 4 bases for J; bases not matched to a gene: 1. Germline assignment: CDR1 MNHEY and CDR2 SMNVEV (reference sequence). The CDR3 has 13 residues. The CDR3 region is CASSFTGGTEAFF. The CDR3 DNA reads TGTGCCAGCAGTTTTACAGGGGGCACTGAAGCTTTCTTT.

The V and J genes are TRBV15 and TRBJ1-5; tentatively, D is TRBD1 (6 bases). The CDR3 totals 14 residues. Per germline, CDR1 LNHNV and CDR2 YYDKDF (reference sequence). Trimming pared 3 bases from V and 0 bases from J, leaving 6 bases between. CDR3 amino acids: CATSRTGSNQPQHF. The CDR3 coding sequence is TGTGCCACCAGCAGGACAGGTAGCAATCAGCCCCAGCATTTT.

The V call is TRBV2, the J call TRBJ2-1; TRBD1 might be the D (5 bases). This CDR3 contains 11 residues. With 8 bases removed from V and 5 bases from J, the gap between germline ends came to 7 bases. Germline-derived CDR1 and CDR2 are SNHLY and FYNNEI. CDR3 region: CASEQDNEQFF. The CDR3, as DNA: TGTGCCAGCGAACAGGACAATGAGCAGTTCTTC.

This clone has more than one count but fewer than ten. This rearrangement joins TRBV30 to TRBJ2-7, with TRBD1 matching 9 bases. Germline V lookup: CDR1 GTSNPN, CDR2 SVGIG (reference sequence). Trimming cost V 0 bases and J 5 bases; bases outside gene matches: 14. The CDR3 spans 17 residues. CDR3 DNA: TGTGCCTGGAGTGTAGCTTTCAGGGACAGGGTACCCCACGAGCAGTACTTC. The encoded protein is CAWSVAFRDRVPHEQYF.

V usage is TRBV9 and J usage is TRBJ1-4, with TRBD1 identical over 7 bases. The J segment lost 11 bases and the V segment lost 3 bases, leaving 13 bases of the junction unmatched. Germline CDR1 SGDLS, CDR2 YYNGEE. This CDR3 contains 15 residues. CDR3 bases: TGTGCCAGCAGCGGACAGACAGGGTTCGCTGAGAAACTGTTTTTT. The encoded protein is CASSGQTGFAEKLFF.

The chain employs TRBV7-6 and TRBJ1-6; a weak D match, TRBD1 (5 bases). This CDR3 contains 22 residues. Trimming removed 3 bases at V and 0 bases at J, with 27 bases between. From germline, CDR1 is SGHVS and CDR2 FNYEAQ. DNA of the CDR3: TGTGCCAGCAGCTTGGACGGGTACCCTGGCAGGGAAGTCGACTCCTATAATTCACCCCTCCACTTT. Translation gives CASSLDGYPGREVDSYNSPLHF.

CDR3 bases: TGTGCCAGCTCACAACTCGCAACGGGACAGAGTTCCTACGAGCAGTACTTC. Protein sequence: CASSQLATGQSSYEQYF. The V gene is TRBV18, the J gene TRBJ2-7, with 7 bases that match TRBD1. Germline CDR1 reads KGHSH; CDR2 reads LQKENI. The V gene end was trimmed by 4 bases and the J gene end by 1 base; junction bases not matched to a gene: 13. CDR3 length: 17 residues. Together with reference TRBV18 and TRBJ2-7, the CDR3 gives the full variable domain: NAGVMQNPRHLVRRRGQEARLRCSPMKGHSHVYWYRQLPEEGLKFMVYLQKENIIDESGMPKERFSAEFPKEGPSILRIQQVVRGDSAAYFCASSQLATGQSSYEQYFGPGTRLTVT.

This chain links TRBV6-1 with TRBJ1-4; D unresolved. The CDR3 totals 15 residues. V lost 6 bases and J lost 3, with 14 bases in between. Germline CDR1 MNHNS, CDR2 SASEGT. The CDR3 DNA is TGTGCCAGCAGAACCCACGGGAGCTCTAATGAAAAACTGTTTTTT. It encodes CASRTHGSSNEKLFF.

The V gene is TRBV2, the J gene TRBJ2-1; tentatively, D is TRBD1 (5 bases). CDR1 and CDR2 (germline): SNHLY, FYNNEI. The CDR3 is made up of 14 amino acids. Trimming took off 6 bases at V and 2 bases at J, with 11 bases between the two ends. CDR3 residues: CASRFQGPYNEQFF. The CDR3 region has the DNA TGTGCCAGCAGATTTCAGGGCCCCTACAATGAGCAGTTCTTC.

J is TRBJ2-7 and V is TRBV15; D not certain. The V end was cut by 0 bases, the J end by 4 bases, with 7 bases between. This CDR3 contains 13 residues. In germline, CDR1 is LNHNV, CDR2 YYDKDF (reference sequence). The CDR3 spells CATSRDRIYEQYF. The CDR3 nucleotides read TGTGCCACCAGCAGAGATAGGATTTACGAGCAGTACTTC.

The chain has TRBV6-5 and TRBJ1-1, with 8 bases that match TRBD1. Germline CDR1 and CDR2: MNHEY and SVGAGI. With 5 bases clipped from V and 1 base from J, the junction kept 3 bases outside the gene matches. CDR3 length: 14 residues. The CDR3 spells CASSAQGANTEAFF. Written as DNA, the CDR3 is TGTGCCAGCAGTGCCCAGGGGGCGAACACTGAAGCTTTCTTT.

The CDR3 region is CASSWETVYYGYTF. The CDR3 nucleotides are TGTGCCAGCAGCTGGGAGACAGTATACTATGGCTACACCTTC. This chain links TRBV7-9 with TRBJ1-2, with a weak D call TRBD1 (5 bases). V shed 4 bases and J shed 3 bases, with 12 bases lying between them. The CDR3 covers 14 residues. The V gene's germline CDR1 is SEHNR and CDR2 FQNEAQ (reference sequence).

This clone was picked up a small number of times. The chain uses TRBV13 and TRBJ1-1; D is uncertain. This CDR3 spans 16 amino acids. Trimming cost V 1 base and J 0 bases, with 12 bases left between them. Germline V gives CDR1 PRHDT, CDR2 FYEKMQ (reference sequence). CDR3: CASSLVALSMNTEAFF. The CDR3 region has the DNA TGTGCCAGCAGCTTAGTAGCGTTGTCCATGAACACTGAAGCTTTCTTT.